A single sample is the source of the 25 T cell receptor beta chains below, sequenced in a study of blood T cells in healthy people across ages. For the second PCR, which ran for roughly 6 to 12 cycles, a sample-barcoded 5' primer and a J-beta primer mix were used. TCRdb reprocessed the 5' RACE reads via MiXCR and lists one record per CDR3 protein. The table shows some 550,000 distinct CDR3 sequences, with 40% to 50% occurring only once. Input material: blood. The receptors here all came from a man aged 80 or over in good health.

The chain joins TRBV20-1 to TRBJ2-1; D not certain. The CDR3 covers 15 residues. Deletions cut 3 bases from V and 0 bases from J, with 12 bases between. Germline-derived CDR1 and CDR2 are DFQATT and SNEGSKA (reference sequence). The CDR3 loop is CSASPTASSYNEQFF. The CDR3 coding sequence is TGCAGTGCTAGCCCCACTGCTAGCTCCTACAATGAGCAGTTCTTC.

This clonotype was seen ten or more times. The rearrangement joins TRBV6-5 to TRBJ1-1; D call uncertain. Between the trimmed V and J ends, which lost 0 bases and 1 base, there was a span of 6 bases. Germline V lookup: CDR1 MNHEY, CDR2 SVGAGI. This CDR3 spans 14 amino acids. The CDR3 protein is CASSYSMRNTEAFF. Written as DNA, the CDR3 is TGTGCCAGCAGTTACTCGATGAGGAACACTGAAGCTTTCTTT.

V and J are TRBV6-5 and TRBJ2-1; no firm D call. Germline assignment: CDR1 MNHEY and CDR2 SVGAGI. The V end was cut by 0 bases, the J end by 2 bases, with 5 bases between. The CDR3 totals 14 residues. CDR3 sequence: CASSYSLAYNEQFF. In DNA form, the CDR3 reads TGTGCCAGCAGTTACTCGCTAGCCTACAATGAGCAGTTCTTC.

The V gene is TRBV6-5, the J gene TRBJ2-2, with D unresolved. There are 19 residues in the CDR3. CDR1 is MNHEY, CDR2 SVGAGI, per germline. The V end was cut by 0 bases, the J end by 2 bases, with 19 bases between. The CDR3 loop reads CASSYSVDPFTPNTGELFF. The CDR3 DNA follows: TGTGCCAGCAGTTACTCCGTTGACCCTTTTACCCCTAACACCGGGGAGCTGTTTTTT.

This clonotype was seen more than once but under ten times. The chain couples TRBV3-1 to TRBJ2-7; tentative D call: TRBD1 (6 bases). The CDR3 extends over 13 amino acids. Trimming cost V 2 bases and J 3 bases, with 8 bases left between them. In germline, CDR1 is LGHDT, CDR2 YNNKEL (reference sequence). The CDR3 DNA reads as TGTGCCAGCAGCCAATGGGACATCTACGAGCAGTACTTC. This gives the protein CASSQWDIYEQYF.

The J gene is TRBJ2-5, the V gene TRBV6-5; no clear D gene. This CDR3 region has 12 residues. V was shortened by 6 bases and J by 5 bases, with 10 bases between the two germline ends. Germline V gene sequence: CDR1 MNHEY, CDR2 SVGAGI. The CDR3 DNA reads TGTGCCAGCAGCCCCACCCCCGAGACCCAGTACTTC. This gives the protein CASSPTPETQYF.

This clonotype was detected only a few times. A single base separates this from a much larger clone, so it may be a read error. The V call is TRBV6-6, the J call TRBJ2-5, with D unresolved. The CDR3 has 14 residues. Germline V gives CDR1 MNHNY, CDR2 SVGAGI (reference sequence). V lost 9 bases, J lost 2 bases, and 16 bases lay in between. The CDR3 region is CASRARTLQETQYF. The CDR3 region has the DNA TGTGCCAGTAGAGCCCGGACCCTTCAAGAGACCCAGTACTTC.

This sequence joins TRBV20-1 and TRBJ1-4; D ambiguous. The CDR3 runs to 15 residues. V was trimmed by 5 bases and J by 6 bases, leaving 19 bases between them. The V gene's germline CDR1 is DFQATT and CDR2 SNEGSKA (reference sequence). In nucleotides, the CDR3 is TGCAGTGCTTCAGATCCCGGTGGGTCGGATGAAAAACTGTTTTTT. Residues: CSASDPGGSDEKLFF.

The chain joins TRBV12-3 or TRBV12-4 to TRBJ2-1; 8 bases align to TRBD1. The J call is in doubt because the DNA end fits TRBJ2-7 better. The CDR3 runs 17 residues. Here the CDR3 reads CASSPQFQGASYNEQYF. The CDR3 DNA sequence: TGTGCCAGCAGTCCCCAATTCCAGGGGGCCTCCTACAATGAGCAGTACTTC.

This sequence joins TRBV29-1 and TRBJ1-2, with a weak D call TRBD1 (6 bases). Per germline, CDR1 SQVTM and CDR2 ANQGSEA. V lost 3 bases and J lost 4, with 12 bases in between. The CDR3 loop spans 13 amino acids. CDR3 DNA sequence: TGCAGCGTTGAGGTACCAGGGGTCTATGGCTACACCTTC. Its translation: CSVEVPGVYGYTF.

The gene calls are TRBV4-1 and TRBJ2-2; D may correspond to TRBD1 or TRBD2 (5 bases each). From germline, CDR1 is MGHRA and CDR2 YSYEKL. The CDR3 contains 16 residues. V was shortened by 0 bases and J by 8 bases, with 16 bases between the two germline ends. The CDR3: CASSQEGRTSGGELFF. CDR3 sequence (DNA): TGCGCCAGCAGCCAAGAGGGACGAACTTCCGGAGGGGAGCTGTTTTTT.

This clonotype was counted only a few times. The chain recombines TRBV20-1 with TRBJ1-2; D gene ambiguous. V lost 3 bases and J 8 bases, leaving 13 bases between the germline ends. In germline, CDR1 is DFQATT, CDR2 SNEGSKA (reference sequence). The CDR3 loop spans 12 amino acids. The DNA for the CDR3 is TGCAGTGCTAGTAGTCCGGGTAGCGGCTACACCTTC. Translation gives CSASSPGSGYTF.

The sample holds a few counts of this clonotype. This chain uses TRBV6-2 or TRBV6-3 with TRBJ2-7, with D uncertain. V was cut by 5 bases and J by 2 bases, with 10 bases left in between. The CDR3 runs to 13 residues. CDR1 MNHEY and CDR2 SVGEGT come from the germline V gene. CDR3 loop: CASSTDGTYEQYF. The CDR3 DNA reads TGTGCCAGCAGTACGGACGGTACCTACGAGCAGTACTTC.

In its sample, this clonotype was seen a few times. The chain carries TRBV24-1 and TRBJ2-4; 8 bases are a match to TRBD1. Per germline, CDR1 KGHDR and CDR2 SFDVKD. This CDR3 contains 14 residues. The V and J ends lost 4 bases and 13 bases, in that order; junction bases with no gene match: 11. CDR3 bases: TGTGCCACCAGTGACCCAGGACAGGGAAGAGAGCAGTACTTC. Its translation is CATSDPGQGREQYF.

The chain recombines TRBV20-1 with TRBJ2-5; no definite D call. The CDR3 runs 15 residues. Germline values: CDR1 DFQATT, CDR2 SNEGSKA (reference sequence). Trimming left V 6 bases short and J 1 base short, with 18 bases between. This CDR3 is CSAQGSQLLQETQYF. CDR3 DNA: TGCAGTGCCCAAGGGTCCCAGCTTCTCCAAGAGACCCAGTACTTC.

The chain combines TRBV28 with TRBJ2-2; the match to TRBD2 covers 11 bases. Germline-derived CDR1 and CDR2 are MDHEN and SYDVKM. After removal of 8 bases from V and 2 bases from J, the junction contained 4 bases not matched to a gene. This CDR3 spans 15 amino acids. CDR3 DNA: TGTGCCAGCGGGCTAGCGGGGGGCAACACCGGGGAGCTGTTTTTT. Translating gives CASGLAGGNTGELFF.

This clonotype has only a few counts. The chain links TRBV7-2 to TRBJ2-1; TRBD2 matches at 7 bases. With 1 base clipped from V and 7 bases from J, the junction kept 7 bases outside the gene matches. The length of the CDR3 is 15 residues. Germline V gives CDR1 SGHTA, CDR2 FQGNSA. CDR3 coding DNA: TGTGCCAGCAGCTTAGAGAGCGGGATCGGGAATGAGCAGTTCTTC. Protein: CASSLESGIGNEQFF.

This clonotype was detected only a few times. The V call is TRBV29-1, the J call TRBJ1-2, with D unresolved. Germline V gene lookup returns CDR1 SQVTM and CDR2 ANQGSEA. The CDR3 extends over 12 amino acids. V dropped 6 bases and J dropped 4 bases, with 12 bases sitting between them. The CDR3 protein is CSVTRNIYGYTF. In DNA form, the CDR3 reads TGCAGCGTCACAAGGAACATCTATGGCTACACCTTC.

CDR3 coding DNA: TGTGCCAGCAGCTTTTCTCTAGCGGTCGGCACAGATACGCAGTATTTT. Residues: CASSFSLAVGTDTQYF. V gene TRBV7-2 combines with J gene TRBJ2-3, with 7 positions matching TRBD2. Unmatched junction bases numbered 7, after V lost 3 bases and J lost 1 base. The CDR3 is 16 residues long. Germline values: CDR1 SGHTA, CDR2 FQGNSA.

The V call is TRBV7-2, the J call TRBJ1-6, with D maybe TRBD1 (5 bases). The CDR3 has 14 amino acids. V lost 6 bases to trimming and J lost 7 bases, with 13 bases between them. The germline V gene has CDR1 SGHTA and CDR2 FQGNSA. The CDR3 spells CASRTGTLNSPLHF. In DNA form, the CDR3 reads TGTGCCAGCAGGACCGGGACCCTAAATTCACCCCTCCACTTT.

This chain joins TRBV7-9 and TRBJ1-2; the match to TRBD1 covers 9 bases. This CDR3 spans 16 amino acids. Germline V gene lookup returns CDR1 SEHNR and CDR2 FQNEAQ (reference sequence). V lost 8 bases to trimming and J lost 6 bases; unmatched junction nucleotides: 16. CDR3 sequence: CASLRAGQGGRDGYTF. The CDR3 DNA sequence: TGTGCCAGCCTCCGAGCGGGACAGGGCGGACGCGATGGCTACACCTTC.

This sequence joins TRBV7-2 and TRBJ2-5, with a possible D match to TRBD1 (7 bases). Trimming removed 1 base from V and 2 bases from J, with 11 bases in between. Per germline, CDR1 SGHTA and CDR2 FQGNSA. The CDR3 has 15 residues. In DNA form, the CDR3 reads TGTGCCAGCAGCTTAGGCGGGACAGCTCAAGAGACCCAGTACTTC. Translating it yields CASSLGGTAQETQYF.

This rearrangement joins TRBV20-1 to TRBJ2-4; D is undetermined. V shed 4 bases and J shed 3 bases, with 13 bases lying between them. The germline V gene encodes CDR1 DFQATT and CDR2 SNEGSKA (reference sequence). The CDR3 length is 14 residues. CDR3 coding DNA: TGCAGTGCTACGACTCCGACAAACAAAAACATTCAGTACTTC. It is translated as CSATTPTNKNIQYF.

On this clonotype itself: At one of its ends the junction is not consistent with the germline gene, which may arise from a read error. The chain links TRBV7-9 to TRBJ2-6; weak D call: TRBD1 (5 bases). This CDR3 comprises 17 residues. Germline V gives CDR1 SEHNR, CDR2 FQNEAQ (reference sequence). The CDR3 spells CASSLGGRTAGADVLTF. The CDR3 DNA reads as TGTGCCAGCAGCTTAGGTGGCAGAACCGCTGGGGCCGACGTCCTGACTTTC.

The V call is TRBV11-2, the J call TRBJ2-4; 11 positions match TRBD2. Germline V lookup: CDR1 SGHAT, CDR2 FQNNGV. The CDR3 is made up of 17 amino acids. V was pared by 4 bases and J by 0 bases, with 5 bases of the junction left unmatched. The CDR3: CASSSLAGGIAKNIQYF. The CDR3 coding sequence is TGTGCCAGCAGCTCCTTAGCGGGAGGGATAGCCAAAAACATTCAGTACTTC.